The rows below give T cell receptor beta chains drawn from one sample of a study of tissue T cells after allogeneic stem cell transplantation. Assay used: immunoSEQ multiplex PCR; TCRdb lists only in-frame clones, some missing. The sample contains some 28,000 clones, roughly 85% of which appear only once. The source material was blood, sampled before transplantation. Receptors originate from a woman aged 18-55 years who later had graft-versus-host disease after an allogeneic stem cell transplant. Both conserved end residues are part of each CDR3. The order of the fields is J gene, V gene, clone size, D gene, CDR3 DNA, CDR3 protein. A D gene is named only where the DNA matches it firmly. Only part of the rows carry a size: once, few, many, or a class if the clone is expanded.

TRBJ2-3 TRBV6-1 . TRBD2 TGTGCCAGCAGTGAACTAGCGGGGGACACAGATACGCAGTATTTT CASSELAGDTDTQYF
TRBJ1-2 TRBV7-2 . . TGTGCCAGCAGCGTACAGGGACCTAACTATGGCTACACCTTC CASSVQGPNYGYTF
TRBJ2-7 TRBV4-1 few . TGCGCCAGCAGCCAAGATTCCCGGGGACAAGCATACGAGCAGTACTTC CASSQDSRGQAYEQYF
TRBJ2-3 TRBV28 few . TGTGCCAGCAGTTCCTCGGGTAGCGGAGGGCCAGATACGCAGTATTTT CASSSSGSGGPDTQYF
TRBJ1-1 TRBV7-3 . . TGTGCCAGCAGCTTACGTCAGGGCACTGAAGCTTTCTTT CASSLRQGTEAFF
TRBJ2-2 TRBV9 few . TGTGCCAGCAGTTCCCGAACCAACACCGGGGAGCTGTTTTTT CASSSRTNTGELFF
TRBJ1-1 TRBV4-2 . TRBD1 TGTGCCAGCAGCCAAGAGCTTCAGGGGGCGATAACTGAAGCTTTCTTT CASSQELQGAITEAFF
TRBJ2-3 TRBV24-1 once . TGTGCCACCAGTGATCCGGGGAGCACAGATACGCAGTATTTT CATSDPGSTDTQYF
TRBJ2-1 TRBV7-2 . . TGTGCCAGCACCGCGACTCGCTCCTACAATGAGCAGTTCTTC CASTATRSYNEQFF
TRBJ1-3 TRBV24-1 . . TGTGCCACCAGTGCGGCCCGGGACTCGGTGACTTCTGGAAACACCATATATTTT CATSAARDSVTSGNTIYF
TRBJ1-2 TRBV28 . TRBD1 TGTGCCAGCAGTCTCCGGGACAGGGGCGTCTATGGCTACACCTTC CASSLRDRGVYGYTF
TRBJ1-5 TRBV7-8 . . TGTGCCAGCAGCACACACAGGACACCTGAGTATCAGCCCCAGCATTTT CASSTHRTPEYQPQHF
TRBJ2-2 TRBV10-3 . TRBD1 TGTGCCATCAGTGACCTCGGGACAGCAGCCGTGAGCACCGGGGAGCTGTTTTTT CAISDLGTAAVSTGELFF
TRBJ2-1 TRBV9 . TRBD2 TGTGCCAGCAGCAAAAGAGAGGGACTAGCCGGAGATGAGCAGTTCTTC CASSKREGLAGDEQFF
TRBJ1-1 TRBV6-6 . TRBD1 TGTGCCAGCAGTTGGGGACAGTTGAACACTGAAGCTTTCTTT CASSWGQLNTEAFF
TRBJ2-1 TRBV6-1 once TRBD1 TGTGCCAGCAGTGAAAACACAGGGGGCTACAATGAGCAGTTCTTC CASSENTGGYNEQFF
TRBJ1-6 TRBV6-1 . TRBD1 TGTGCCAGCAGTGAAGCGACAGGGGATAATTCACCCCTCCACTTT CASSEATGDNSPLHF
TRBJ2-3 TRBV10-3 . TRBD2 TGTGCCATCAGCCCTGGGGCGGGAGGGCAGGGAGATACGCAGTATTTT CAISPGAGGQGDTQYF
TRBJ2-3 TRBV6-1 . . TGTGCCAGCAGTGAAGGTCTGGGCAATACGCAGTATTTT CASSEGLGNTQYF
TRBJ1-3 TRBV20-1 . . TGCAGTGCTAGTGACCGGGCCGGAAACACCATATATTTT CSASDRAGNTIYF
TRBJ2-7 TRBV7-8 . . TGTGCCAGCATGCCTGGGGCTAGCGCGGCCTACGAGCAGTACTTC CASMPGASAAYEQYF
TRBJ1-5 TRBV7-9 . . TGTGCCAGCAGCTCCCACAGCATAAATCAGCCCCAGCATTTT CASSSHSINQPQHF
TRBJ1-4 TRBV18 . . TGTGCCAGCTCACCCGGTGCAACTAATGAAAAACTGTTTTTT CASSPGATNEKLFF
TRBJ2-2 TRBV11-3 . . TGTGCCAGCAGCTCTACATTCGGGGAGCTGTTTTTT CASSSTFGELFF
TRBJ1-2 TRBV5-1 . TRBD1 TGCGCCAGCAGCGAGGGACAGGGGTTTGGCTACACCTTC CASSEGQGFGYTF
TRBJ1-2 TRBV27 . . TGTGCCAGCAGTCCACGGGGGGGGCTGGGGGGCTACACCTTC CASSPRGGLGGYTF
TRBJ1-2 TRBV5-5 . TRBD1 TGTGCCAGCAGCTTGGAGTTTTTCGGGACAGCCTTTCGCTATGGCTACACCTTC CASSLEFFGTAFRYGYTF